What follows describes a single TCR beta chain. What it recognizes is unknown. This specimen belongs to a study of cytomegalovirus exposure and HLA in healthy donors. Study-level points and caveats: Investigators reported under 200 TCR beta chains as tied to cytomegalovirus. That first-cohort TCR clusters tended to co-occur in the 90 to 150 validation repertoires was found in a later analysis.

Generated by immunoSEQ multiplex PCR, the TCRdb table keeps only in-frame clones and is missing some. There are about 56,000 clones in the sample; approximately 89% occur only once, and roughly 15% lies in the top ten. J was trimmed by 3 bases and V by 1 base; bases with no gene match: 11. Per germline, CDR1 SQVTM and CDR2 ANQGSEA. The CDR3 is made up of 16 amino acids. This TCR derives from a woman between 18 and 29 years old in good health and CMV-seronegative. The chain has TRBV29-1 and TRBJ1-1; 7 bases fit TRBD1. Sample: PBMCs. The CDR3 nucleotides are TGCAGCGTTGAAGCTTACGTGGACAGGAGTTACACTGAAGCTTTCTTT. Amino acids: CSVEAYVDRSYTEAFF. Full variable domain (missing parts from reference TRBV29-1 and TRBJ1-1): SAVISQKPSRDICQRGTSLTIQCQVDSQVTMMFWYRQQPGQSLTLIATANQGSEATYESGFVIDKFPISRPNLTFSTLTVSNMSPEDSSIYLCSVEAYVDRSYTEAFFGQGTRLTVV.